One and the same sample provided the 29 T cell receptor beta chains below, sequenced in a study of blood T cell repertoires in COVID-19. Sequenced by immunoSEQ multiplex PCR; TCRdb stores in-frame clones only, minus some. The table lists 140,000 to 150,000 clones, 70% to 80% of them singletons. The sample taken for sequencing was peripheral blood. These receptors were obtained from a man aged 50 to 59 with acute or convalescent COVID-19.

The genes are TRBV6-2 or TRBV6-3 and TRBJ1-1, with D hard to call. Germline CDR1 reads MNHEY; CDR2 reads SVGEGT. With 3 bases removed from V and 5 bases from J, the gap between germline ends came to 22 bases. CDR3 length equals 17 residues. The CDR3 protein is CASSYGPGTPRNTEAFF. CDR3 coding DNA: TGTGCCAGCAGTTATGGTCCCGGCACCCCTAGAAATACTGAAGCTTTCTTT.

A single count supports this clone. The chain has TRBV19 and TRBJ2-2, with 7 bases fitting TRBD1. Unmatched junction bases numbered 16, after V lost 6 bases and J lost 6 bases. The CDR3 has 17 amino acids. The germline V gene encodes CDR1 LNHDA and CDR2 SQIVND (reference sequence). This chain's CDR3 is CASRITPGQRSPGELFF. CDR3 sequence (DNA): TGTGCCAGTAGGATAACTCCGGGACAGAGGTCCCCCGGGGAGCTGTTTTTT.

This clone was found once. This chain connects TRBV19 to TRBJ1-5; weak D call: TRBD1 (5 bases). V was cut by 1 base and J by 3 bases, with 16 bases left in between. Germline V gene lookup returns CDR1 LNHDA and CDR2 SQIVND (reference sequence). The CDR3 totals 17 residues. The CDR3 protein is CASSIGRQGGVNQPQHF. The CDR3, as DNA: TGTGCCAGTAGTATAGGCCGGCAGGGAGGCGTCAATCAGCCCCAGCATTTT.

This clone turned up a few times. This specimen includes other DNA sequences encoding the same CDR3. The rearrangement uses TRBV6-1 and TRBJ1-5; D not resolved. V lost 0 bases to trimming and J lost 0 bases, with 9 bases between them. CDR1 is MNHNS and CDR2 is SASEGT in the germline V gene. The CDR3 spans 16 residues. The CDR3 coding sequence is TGTGCCAGCAGTGAAGCGTCCGTCTATAGCAATCAGCCCCAGCATTTT. Protein: CASSEASVYSNQPQHF.

This clone showed up just a few times. The chain recombines TRBV6-5 with TRBJ2-6; a weak D match, TRBD1 (6 bases). V lost 2 bases, J lost 1 base, and 9 bases lay in between. Looked up from germline, CDR1 is MNHEY and CDR2 is SVGAGI. The CDR3 spans 16 residues. The CDR3 here is CASSYAGASGANVLTF. CDR3 DNA sequence: TGTGCCAGCAGTTACGCAGGGGCGTCTGGGGCCAACGTCCTGACTTTC.

The chain combines TRBV5-1 with TRBJ1-4; D unclear. V was cut by 3 bases and J by 0 bases, with 6 bases left in between. The CDR3 is 14 amino acids. Germline assignment: CDR1 SGHRS and CDR2 YFSETQ. CDR3 nucleotides: TGCGCCAGCAGCTACGAGTCAACTAATGAAAAACTGTTTTTT. It yields the protein CASSYESTNEKLFF.

This clone was seen once. This chain uses TRBV10-3 with TRBJ2-3; 8 bases are shared with TRBD1. The J segment lost 3 bases and the V segment lost 3 bases, leaving 8 bases of the junction unmatched. Germline CDR1 reads ENHRY; CDR2 reads SYGVKD. This CDR3 is 16 amino acids long. In DNA, the CDR3 is TGTGCCATCAGTGATCAGGGGGCGAGTGGGACAGATACGCAGTATTTT. This translates into CAISDQGASGTDTQYF.

This clone occurred once. V gene TRBV6-5 combines with J gene TRBJ2-1; 9 positions match TRBD2. Germline trimming cut 4 bases from V and 9 bases from J; bases unmatched to any gene: 4. This CDR3 is 13 amino acids long. The germline V gene has CDR1 MNHEY and CDR2 SVGAGI. CDR3 nucleotide sequence: TGTGCCAGCAGTTCGACTAGCGGCATTGAGCAGTTCTTC. This codes for CASSSTSGIEQFF.

The genes are TRBV30 and TRBJ2-5, with 14 positions matching TRBD2. Trimming cost V 7 bases and J 4 bases; bases outside gene matches: 17. The CDR3 is 18 residues long. CDR1 GTSNPN and CDR2 SVGIG come from the germline V gene (reference sequence). The CDR3 nucleotides read TGTGCCTTGGAGAGGGGGACTAGCGGGGGCCGGGGCTCAGAGACCCAGTACTTC. Residues: CALERGTSGGRGSETQYF.

J is TRBJ1-5 and V is TRBV6-6, with 9 positions matching TRBD1. Germline V gene sequence: CDR1 MNHNY, CDR2 SVGAGI (reference sequence). There are 17 residues in the CDR3. The J segment lost 3 bases and the V segment lost 5 bases, leaving 11 bases of the junction unmatched. The CDR3 loop reads CASSPIQGAMANQPQHF. The CDR3 DNA reads as TGTGCCAGCAGTCCTATACAGGGGGCGATGGCCAATCAGCCCCAGCATTTT.

In this sample, this clone turned up a few times. This chain uses TRBV3-1 (or the pseudogene TRBV3-2) with TRBJ1-2; TRBD1 matches at 10 bases. V shed 5 bases, J shed 6 bases, and the junction held 3 bases outside the gene matches. The CDR3 covers 13 residues. In germline, CDR1 is LGHDT, CDR2 YNNKEL (reference sequence). CDR3: CASSFGQGDGYTF. Here the CDR3 DNA reads TGTGCCAGCAGCTTCGGACAGGGGGATGGCTACACCTTC.

This chain connects TRBV11-1 to TRBJ2-7, with TRBD2 as a possible D gene (7 bases). CDR1 and CDR2 (germline): SGHAT, FQDESV (reference sequence). The CDR3 is made up of 14 amino acids. Trimming shortened V by 7 bases and J by 2 bases, and 15 bases separated the two germline ends. The CDR3 is CASNPREGAYEQYF. CDR3 DNA: TGTGCCAGCAACCCTAGGGAGGGGGCCTACGAGCAGTACTTC.

The V gene is TRBV6-1, the J gene TRBJ1-6; 8 bases agree with TRBD1. CDR1 and CDR2 from the germline V gene are MNHNS and SASEGT. V trimming: 3 bases; J trimming: 6 bases; junction bases outside the gene matches: 7. The CDR3 extends over 16 amino acids. This chain's CDR3 is CASSEGQATFNSPLHF. The CDR3 coding sequence is TGTGCCAGCAGTGAGGGACAGGCCACCTTTAATTCACCCCTCCACTTT.

This chain joins TRBV3-1 (or the pseudogene TRBV3-2) and TRBJ1-1, with 7 bases identical to TRBD1. The V segment lost 4 bases and the J segment 3 bases; nucleotides outside the gene matches: 8. Germline loops: CDR1 LGHDT, CDR2 YNNKEL (reference sequence). CDR3 size: 15 residues. As DNA, the CDR3 is TGTGCCAGCAGCCGACAGGGAAGCCTTGACACTGAAGCTTTCTTT. Translating it yields CASSRQGSLDTEAFF.

The chain carries TRBV20-1 and TRBJ1-6; TRBD1 aligns across 8 bases. CDR3 size: 17 residues. Trimming cost V 3 bases and J 0 bases; bases outside gene matches: 7. CDR1 and CDR2 (germline): DFQATT, SNEGSKA (reference sequence). The DNA for the CDR3 is TGCAGTGCTAGTGGACAGGGTCTCAGCTCCTATAATTCACCCCTCCACTTT. Amino acids: CSASGQGLSSYNSPLHF.

The J gene is TRBJ1-4, the V gene TRBV27, with D possibly matching TRBD1 (6 bases). Trimming removed 4 bases from V and 7 bases from J, with 22 bases in between. The CDR3 length is 17 residues. Germline V gives CDR1 MNHEY, CDR2 SMNVEV (reference sequence). The CDR3 reads CASSSGQLGRFGEKLFF. DNA of the CDR3: TGTGCCAGCAGTTCTGGACAGTTAGGGCGTTTTGGTGAAAAACTGTTTTTT.

This chain links TRBV29-1 with TRBJ2-6; D possibly corresponds to TRBD2 (5 bases). Germline loops: CDR1 SQVTM, CDR2 ANQGSEA. With 3 bases removed from V and 2 bases from J, the gap between germline ends came to 8 bases. The CDR3 covers 14 residues. In DNA form, the CDR3 reads TGCAGCGTTGATGTGGGAGCTGGGGCCAACGTCCTGACTTTC. Encoded protein: CSVDVGAGANVLTF.

The chain has TRBV6-5 and TRBJ2-5; tentatively, D is TRBD2 (5 bases). The V gene's germline CDR1 is MNHEY and CDR2 SVGAGI. The ends were cut back, 6 bases at V and 7 bases at J, with 12 bases in the middle. This CDR3 has 12 amino acids. The CDR3 bases are TGTGCCAGCAGGCGATACGAGGGGACCCAGTACTTC. It codes for CASRRYEGTQYF.

The chain joins TRBV10-3 to TRBJ1-5, with D tentatively TRBD1 (5 bases). V dropped 9 bases and J dropped 0 bases, with 12 bases sitting between them. Germline-derived CDR1 and CDR2 are ENHRY and SYGVKD. CDR3 length equals 14 residues. The CDR3 region is CAIRGGGSNQPQHF. CDR3 sequence (DNA): TGTGCCATACGCGGGGGAGGTAGCAATCAGCCCCAGCATTTT.

This clone has more than one count but fewer than ten. V usage is TRBV25-1 and J usage is TRBJ1-4; D remains ambiguous. The germline gives CDR1 MGHDK, CDR2 SYGVNS. Trimming removed 9 bases at V and 3 bases at J, with 11 bases between. The CDR3 spans 13 residues. The CDR3, as DNA: TGTGCCAGGAGCCGGGGTCCTAATGAAAAACTGTTTTTT. Its protein product is CARSRGPNEKLFF.

This clone was counted between two and nine times. V usage is TRBV11-2 and J usage is TRBJ2-3, with 11 nucleotides matching TRBD1. The CDR3 contains 14 residues. Germline CDR1 is SGHAT and CDR2 is FQNNGV. The J segment lost 13 bases and the V segment lost 5 bases, leaving 11 bases of the junction unmatched. CDR3 protein: CASSTGTGGKEEYF. CDR3 in DNA: TGTGCCAGCAGCACCGGGACAGGGGGGAAAGAGGAGTATTTT.

The chain joins TRBV28 to TRBJ2-1; the D gene is possibly TRBD1 (6 bases). V was pared by 6 bases and J by 4 bases, with 13 bases between. Germline CDR1 MDHEN, CDR2 SYDVKM. The CDR3 extends over 14 amino acids. The CDR3 protein is CASRVGQRYNEQFF. In DNA form, the CDR3 reads TGTGCCAGCAGAGTAGGACAGCGGTACAATGAGCAGTTCTTC.

V usage is TRBV7-2 and J usage is TRBJ1-2; D is uncertain. CDR3 length: 13 amino acids. Germline CDR1 and CDR2: SGHTA and FQGNSA. Deletions cut 4 bases from V and 1 base from J, with 7 bases between. CDR3 bases: TGTGCCAGCAGCTCTTATCTTAACTATGGCTACACCTTC. This gives the protein CASSSYLNYGYTF.

This clone occurred a few times. This chain links TRBV6-5 with TRBJ2-2; 8 bases match TRBD1. Germline values: CDR1 MNHEY, CDR2 SVGAGI. CDR3 length equals 15 residues. The V and J ends lost 4 bases and 1 base, in that order; junction bases with no gene match: 2. As DNA, the CDR3 is TGTGCCAGCAGTTTTGGGACAGGGAACACCGGGGAGCTGTTTTTT. It translates to CASSFGTGNTGELFF.

The chain joins TRBV15 to TRBJ2-1; the D gene is possibly TRBD1 (5 bases). The germline CDR1 and CDR2 sequences are LNHNV and YYDKDF (reference sequence). The CDR3 is 15 amino acids. The V gene lost 0 bases and the J gene lost 10 bases, with 16 bases spanning the gap. This CDR3 reads CATSRERGRTTEQFF. CDR3 DNA: TGTGCCACCAGCAGAGAAAGGGGCAGAACTACCGAGCAGTTCTTC.

The chain employs TRBV6-6 and TRBJ1-1; no definite D call. This CDR3 has 16 residues. V was trimmed by 4 bases and J by 5 bases, leaving 20 bases between them. Germline CDR1 and CDR2: MNHNY and SVGAGI (reference sequence). The CDR3 here is CASSSSPGPRGTEAFF. CDR3 nucleotides: TGTGCCAGCAGTTCCTCGCCCGGTCCTCGAGGGACTGAAGCTTTCTTT.

This chain links TRBV30 with TRBJ2-1, with 10 bases matching TRBD2. Per the germline V gene, CDR1 is GTSNPN and CDR2 is SVGIG (reference sequence). V lost 3 bases and J lost 3; bases outside the gene matches: 2. This CDR3 has 14 residues. The CDR3 DNA reads TGTGCCTGGAGGCCTAGCGGGGGCTACAATGAGCAGTTCTTC. It codes for CAWRPSGGYNEQFF.

The CDR3 nucleotides are TGTGCCAGCAGCCCAGGGAATGACCGGGCTTTCTTT. Translation gives CASSPGNDRAFF. V gene TRBV11-2 combines with J gene TRBJ1-1, with D perhaps matching TRBD1 (5 bases). The CDR3 is made up of 12 amino acids. Germline CDR1 reads SGHAT; CDR2 reads FQNNGV. Trimming took off 5 bases at V and 11 bases at J, with 15 bases between the two ends.

The V call is TRBV5-6, the J call TRBJ1-5, with D perhaps TRBD1 (6 bases). The V and J ends lost 1 base and 2 bases respectively, with 10 bases between them. Germline V gives CDR1 SGHDT, CDR2 YYEEEE. The CDR3 length is 15 residues. CDR3 sequence: CASSLRGGGNQPQHF. CDR3 coding DNA: TGTGCCAGCAGCTTGAGGGGGGGCGGCAATCAGCCCCAGCATTTT.